These 19 T cell receptor beta chains originate from one sample sequenced in a study of shared clonotypes between healthy human individuals. Using immunoSEQ multiplex PCR, the repertoire was profiled, and TCRdb retains in-frame clones only, with some absent. This table holds over 2 million clones, about 95% found once. Sample: naive CD4+ T cells sorted from blood. Subset indicated: CD45RA+ positively selected. The receptors stem from a man between 18 and 29 years old in good health.

This chain joins TRBV15 and TRBJ2-7, with 10 bases that match TRBD2. Germline-derived CDR1 and CDR2 are LNHNV and YYDKDF (reference sequence). V was clipped by 9 bases and J by 3 bases; unmatched bases: 17. This CDR3 region has 17 residues. CDR3 residues: CATGTKLAGAEYYEQYF. CDR3 sequence (DNA): TGTGCCACTGGGACGAAGCTAGCGGGAGCCGAATACTACGAGCAGTACTTC.

This chain uses TRBV28 with TRBJ2-1, with TRBD1 matching 9 bases. There are 13 residues in the CDR3. V lost 5 bases and J lost 9; bases outside the gene matches: 5. Germline V gene data show CDR1 as MDHEN and CDR2 as SYDVKM. In DNA, the CDR3 is TGTGCCAGCAGTCGACAGGGGGTTGGTGAGCAGTTCTTC. It specifies CASSRQGVGEQFF.

In DNA, the CDR3 is TGTGCCAGCAGCTCACGTCGGGGGGGCATAGACGAGCAGTACTTC. Amino acids: CASSSRRGGIDEQYF. The chain recombines TRBV11-2 with TRBJ2-7; 8 bases line up with TRBD2. With V trimmed by 4 bases and J by 5 bases, 10 bases remained unmatched. In germline, CDR1 is SGHAT, CDR2 FQNNGV. The CDR3 loop spans 15 amino acids.

J is TRBJ1-2 and V is TRBV29-1, with D possibly matching TRBD1 (5 bases). CDR3 length equals 12 residues. Trimming took 3 bases from V and 8 from J, leaving 13 bases between them. The germline V gene encodes CDR1 SQVTM and CDR2 ANQGSEA. The CDR3 DNA is TGCAGCGTTGAGCGGGGGATAGGAGGCTACACCTTC. Translating gives CSVERGIGGYTF.

V and J are TRBV10-3 and TRBJ2-1; TRBD1 or TRBD2 may be the D gene (5 bases each). The CDR3 covers 12 residues. Looked up from germline, CDR1 is ENHRY and CDR2 is SYGVKD. V shed 8 bases and J shed 5 bases, with 10 bases lying between them. The CDR3, as DNA: TGTGCCATCGCCCGGGGCAACAATGAGCAGTTCTTC. Encoded protein: CAIARGNNEQFF.

The chain couples TRBV29-1 to TRBJ2-7; D is perhaps TRBD2 (6 bases). CDR1 and CDR2 (germline): SQVTM, ANQGSEA. Trimming removed 4 bases from V and 1 base from J, with 14 bases in between. This CDR3 is 14 amino acids long. The chain's CDR3 is CSVGAGHRSYEQYF. The CDR3 DNA reads as TGCAGCGTTGGAGCGGGCCACAGGTCCTACGAGCAGTACTTC.

The V gene is TRBV27, the J gene TRBJ2-2; D gene ambiguous. Germline V gene lookup returns CDR1 MNHEY and CDR2 SMNVEV (reference sequence). The germline V and J ends were trimmed by 3 bases and 7 bases, with 9 bases remaining between them. The CDR3 extends over 13 amino acids. CDR3 loop: CASSFGIRGELFF. For the CDR3, the DNA is TGTGCCAGCAGTTTTGGAATCCGCGGGGAGCTGTTTTTT.

The chain recombines TRBV6-5 with TRBJ1-6; no clear D gene. Trimming took off 0 bases at V and 7 bases at J, with 7 bases between the two ends. There are 14 residues in the CDR3. CDR1 is MNHEY, CDR2 SVGAGI, per germline. CDR3 DNA: TGTGCCAGCAGTTACTCAGGTTGGAATTCACCCCTCCACTTT. It encodes CASSYSGWNSPLHF.

Comment on this clone: Other DNA sequences in the same sample also yield this CDR3. V is TRBV5-1 and J is TRBJ2-5, with D possibly TRBD1 on 6 matching bases. The germline V gene encodes CDR1 SGHRS and CDR2 YFSETQ. The V end was cut by 2 bases, the J end by 2 bases, with 10 bases between. This CDR3 is built from 14 residues. The CDR3 region is CASSLQGLQETQYF. The DNA of the CDR3 is TGCGCCAGCAGCTTACAGGGCTTACAAGAGACCCAGTACTTC.

V and J are TRBV14 and TRBJ1-2, with D hard to call. This CDR3 contains 13 residues. Germline lookup yields CDR1 SGHDN and CDR2 FVKESK. Trimming took 1 base from V and 3 from J, leaving 6 bases between them. CDR3 bases: TGTGCCAGCAGCCAAGGCCTCGACTATGGCTACACCTTC. Translation: CASSQGLDYGYTF.

The chain links TRBV7-3 to TRBJ2-5; D remains ambiguous. Between the trimmed V and J ends, which lost 3 bases and 3 bases, there was a span of 5 bases. Germline V gives CDR1 SGHTA, CDR2 FQGTGA. The CDR3 is 12 amino acids. As DNA, the CDR3 is TGTGCCAGCAGCTTCCCAGAAGAGACCCAGTACTTC. Protein: CASSFPEETQYF.

The chain couples TRBV4-3 to TRBJ2-7, with TRBD2 matching 8 bases. The junction had 3 bases not matched to a gene; V was cut back by 0 bases and J by 2 bases. Per the germline V gene, CDR1 is LGHNA and CDR2 is YSLEER. CDR3 size: 15 residues. CDR3 sequence reads: CASSQEVGLAYEQYF. The CDR3 nucleotides read TGCGCCAGCAGCCAAGAGGTGGGACTAGCCTACGAGCAGTACTTC.

The gene calls are TRBV5-1 and TRBJ1-1; no reliable D call. The V end was cut by 2 bases, the J end by 6 bases, with 17 bases between. Germline CDR1 and CDR2: SGHRS and YFSETQ. The CDR3 totals 15 residues. The CDR3 DNA is TGCGCCAGCAGCTTCACCGGGATTAGCGGGGCTGAAGCTTTCTTT. Its protein is CASSFTGISGAEAFF.

This chain joins TRBV10-3 and TRBJ1-1, with unresolved D. The V end was cut by 6 bases, the J end by 1 base, with 12 bases between. Germline CDR1 reads ENHRY; CDR2 reads SYGVKD. The CDR3 covers 14 residues. The CDR3 DNA sequence: TGTGCCATCAGGGAGCGGATACCGAACACTGAAGCTTTCTTT. Amino acid sequence: CAIRERIPNTEAFF.

V gene TRBV20-1 combines with J gene TRBJ1-2; no firm D call. Germline CDR1 and CDR2: DFQATT and SNEGSKA (reference sequence). The CDR3 sequence is 10 residues long. Trimming removed 6 bases at V and 8 bases at J, with 10 bases between. The CDR3: CSALAGGYTF. CDR3 nucleotide sequence: TGCAGTGCCCTCGCGGGGGGCTACACCTTC.

The rearrangement joins TRBV30 to TRBJ1-4; D possibly corresponds to TRBD1 (5 bases). This CDR3 is built from 15 residues. The V end was cut by 0 bases, the J end by 7 bases, with 15 bases between. The germline gives CDR1 GTSNPN, CDR2 SVGIG (reference sequence). The CDR3 nucleotides are TGTGCCTGGAGTGTACCTAGGGACGGCGGTGAAAAACTGTTTTTT. The encoded protein is CAWSVPRDGGEKLFF.

The chain uses TRBV6-1 and TRBJ1-1, with D unresolved. CDR1 MNHNS and CDR2 SASEGT come from the germline V gene. The V end lost 6 bases, the J end lost 4 bases, and 9 bases lay between the germline ends. CDR3 length: 12 amino acids. The CDR3: CASSQLSTEAFF. For the CDR3, the DNA is TGTGCCAGCAGCCAACTCAGCACTGAAGCTTTCTTT.

This clone was recorded a few times. The gene calls are TRBV9 and TRBJ2-1, with 7 bases lining up with TRBD2. In germline, CDR1 is SGDLS, CDR2 YYNGEE. The CDR3 totals 15 residues. Trimming removed 0 bases from V and 9 bases from J; junction bases left unmatched: 9. CDR3 in amino acids: CASSVEFGGSTEQFF. The DNA for the CDR3 is TGTGCCAGCAGCGTAGAATTCGGCGGGAGTACTGAGCAGTTCTTC.

The chain is built from TRBV6-6 and TRBJ2-7, with 12 bases that match TRBD1. The CDR3 covers 16 residues. CDR1 MNHNY and CDR2 SVGAGI come from the germline V gene (reference sequence). Unmatched junction bases numbered 3, after V lost 2 bases and J lost 1 base. The CDR3 spells CASSYPGQGASYEQYF. In DNA, the CDR3 is TGTGCCAGCAGTTACCCGGGACAGGGGGCATCCTACGAGCAGTACTTC.